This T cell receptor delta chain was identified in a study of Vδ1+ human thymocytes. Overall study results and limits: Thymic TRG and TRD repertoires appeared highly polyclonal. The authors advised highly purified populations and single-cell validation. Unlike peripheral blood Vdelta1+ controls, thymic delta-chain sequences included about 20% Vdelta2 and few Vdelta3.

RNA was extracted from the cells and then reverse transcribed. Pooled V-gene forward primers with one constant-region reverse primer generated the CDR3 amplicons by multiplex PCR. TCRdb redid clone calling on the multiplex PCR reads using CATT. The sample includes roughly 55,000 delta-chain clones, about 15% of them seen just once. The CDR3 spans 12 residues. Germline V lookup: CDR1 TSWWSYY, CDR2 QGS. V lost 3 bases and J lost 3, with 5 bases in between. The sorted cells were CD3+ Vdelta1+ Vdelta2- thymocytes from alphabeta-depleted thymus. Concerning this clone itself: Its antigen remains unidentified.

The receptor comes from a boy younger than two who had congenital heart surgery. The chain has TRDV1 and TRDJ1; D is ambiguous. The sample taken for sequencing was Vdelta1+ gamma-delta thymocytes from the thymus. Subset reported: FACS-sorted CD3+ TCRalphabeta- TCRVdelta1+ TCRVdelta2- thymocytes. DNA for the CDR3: TGTGCTCTTGGGGAGGACCCCGATAAACTCATCTTT. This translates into CALGEDPDKLIF.